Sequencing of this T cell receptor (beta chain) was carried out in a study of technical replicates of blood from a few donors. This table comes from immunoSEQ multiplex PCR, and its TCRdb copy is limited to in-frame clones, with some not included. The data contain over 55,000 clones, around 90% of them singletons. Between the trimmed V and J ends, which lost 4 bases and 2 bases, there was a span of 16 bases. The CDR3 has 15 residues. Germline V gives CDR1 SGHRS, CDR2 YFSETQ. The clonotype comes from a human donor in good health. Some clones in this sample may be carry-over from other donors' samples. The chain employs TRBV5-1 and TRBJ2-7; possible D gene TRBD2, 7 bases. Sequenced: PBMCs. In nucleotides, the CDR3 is TGCGCCAGCAGCCCGAGGGCGGGGGCGACCTACGAGCAGTACTTC. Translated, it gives CASSPRAGATYEQYF.